Below are 23 T cell receptor beta chains sequenced from a single sample in a study of T cells in Graves' hyperthyroidism and ophthalmopathy. Using RNA transcripts as the source, TCR beta CDR3 regions were amplified. TCR CDR3 regions were first amplified by RT-PCR with HTBI primers. TCRdb reanalysed the multiplex PCR reads using MiXCR and keeps one entry per CDR3 protein. The data hold around 520,000 distinct CDR3 sequences, with approximately 15% observed a single time. Sequenced input: blood. These receptors were collected from a woman aged 18-29 years with Graves' hyperthyroidism.

This clonotype has ten or more counts. This chain joins TRBV12-3 or TRBV12-4 and TRBJ2-1; 7 nucleotides line up with TRBD1. J was trimmed by 3 bases and V by 6 bases; bases with no gene match: 5. The CDR3 sequence is 14 residues long. DNA for the CDR3: TGTGCCAGCAGCCGGGGACAGCTCTACAATGAGCAGTTCTTC. This gives the protein CASSRGQLYNEQFF.

In this sample, this clonotype turned up many times. The chain recombines TRBV12-3 or TRBV12-4 with TRBJ2-1, with D tentatively TRBD2 (5 bases). The CDR3 is made up of 12 amino acids. Trimming took off 5 bases at V and 13 bases at J, with 15 bases between the two ends. The chain's CDR3 is CASSPETSIQFF. CDR3 nucleotides: TGTGCCAGCAGTCCAGAAACTAGTATACAGTTCTTC.

This clonotype was seen a few times. The genes are TRBV6-1 and TRBJ2-1, with D possibly matching TRBD2 (5 bases). Germline lookup yields CDR1 MNHNS and CDR2 SASEGT. CDR3 size: 14 residues. V shed 5 bases and J shed 9 bases, with 17 bases lying between them. The CDR3 reads CASSRRGGGLEQFF. Here the CDR3 DNA reads TGTGCCAGCAGTCGAAGAGGAGGTGGACTTGAGCAGTTCTTC.

The CDR3 is CALMRDSGNTIYF. DNA of the CDR3: TGTGCCCTCATGCGGGACTCTGGAAACACCATATATTTT. The chain combines TRBV30 with TRBJ1-3; D is undetermined. Germline lookup yields CDR1 GTSNPN and CDR2 SVGIG (reference sequence). The CDR3 totals 13 residues. V shed 8 bases and J shed 0 bases, with 11 bases lying between them. The variable domain in full, with the rest retrieved from reference TRBV30 and TRBJ1-3, is SQTIHQWPATLVQPVGSPLSLECTVEGTSNPNLYWYRQAAGRGLQLLFYSVGIGQISSEVPQNLSASRPQDRQFILSSKKLLLSDSGFYLCALMRDSGNTIYFGEGSWLTVV.

In this sample, this clonotype turned up many times. V and J are TRBV18 and TRBJ1-1, with D maybe TRBD1 (5 bases). This CDR3 is built from 14 residues. Germline V CDR1 and CDR2: KGHSH, LQKENI. Trimming removed 8 bases from V and 1 base from J, with 14 bases in between. The CDR3 is CASGGRPRNTEAFF. The CDR3 coding sequence is TGTGCCAGCGGGGGGAGGCCAAGGAACACTGAAGCTTTCTTT. Drawing the rest from reference TRBV18 and TRBJ1-1, the complete variable domain is NAGVMQNPRHLVRRRGQEARLRCSPMKGHSHVYWYRQLPEEGLKFMVYLQKENIIDESGMPKERFSAEFPKEGPSILRIQQVVRGDSAAYFCASGGRPRNTEAFFGQGTRLTVV.

This clonotype was detected only a few times. The chain couples TRBV27 to TRBJ2-5, with 12 nucleotides matching TRBD1. V was pared by 5 bases and J by 4 bases, with 8 bases of the junction left unmatched. The CDR3 covers 16 residues. CDR1 MNHEY and CDR2 SMNVEV come from the germline V gene (reference sequence). This CDR3 reads CASSPWDRGRGETQYF. The CDR3 bases are TGTGCCAGCAGTCCCTGGGACAGGGGGCGGGGAGAGACCCAGTACTTC.

This chain links TRBV2 with TRBJ1-6; weak D call: TRBD1 (6 bases). The CDR3 totals 13 residues. V lost 6 bases and J 9 bases, leaving 12 bases between the germline ends. From germline, CDR1 is SNHLY and CDR2 FYNNEI. CDR3 loop: CASSRTRGSPLHF. The CDR3 DNA reads as TGTGCCAGCAGCCGAACCAGGGGTTCACCCCTCCACTTT.

The sample holds many counts of this clonotype. The chain carries TRBV3-1 and TRBJ1-2; D is possibly TRBD1 (5 bases). Germline V CDR1 and CDR2: LGHDT, YNNKEL (reference sequence). V was trimmed by 4 bases and J by 4 bases, leaving 10 bases between them. The CDR3 covers 13 residues. CDR3 DNA sequence: TGTGCCAGCAGCCGGGACGGAATCTATGGCTACACCTTC. This sequence encodes CASSRDGIYGYTF.

This clonotype was found many times. The chain combines TRBV12-3 or TRBV12-4 with TRBJ2-3, with 7 nucleotides matching TRBD2. The CDR3 has 14 residues. J lost 7 bases, V lost 8 bases, and 12 bases had no gene match. The CDR3 is CASRLAGEKNTQYF. The CDR3 coding sequence is TGTGCCAGCCGGTTGGCGGGAGAGAAGAATACGCAGTATTTT.

This clonotype was counted many times. The chain recombines TRBV25-1 with TRBJ2-1; no firm D call. Per the germline V gene, CDR1 is MGHDK and CDR2 is SYGVNS. Trimming left V 0 bases short and J 7 bases short, with 19 bases between. CDR3 length: 17 residues. CDR3: CASSEYRRREKRNEQFF. CDR3 bases: TGTGCCAGCAGTGAATATCGGAGAAGGGAAAAACGTAATGAGCAGTTCTTC.

This chain links TRBV5-1 with TRBJ2-5; 8 nucleotides agree with TRBD1. V lost 0 bases to trimming and J lost 5 bases; unmatched junction nucleotides: 12. Germline V lookup: CDR1 SGHRS, CDR2 YFSETQ. This CDR3 has 17 residues. The DNA for the CDR3 is TGCGCCAGCAGCTTGGACCCCTCGGACAGGGCTCTGGAGACCCAGTACTTC. Encoded protein: CASSLDPSDRALETQYF.

About this clonotype: The germline gene is not matched at one end of the junction; a read error may be the cause. The CDR3 region has the DNA TGTACCAGCTTACCACTGAGGATTGGGGTTGCAGATACGCAGTATTTT. Protein: CTSLPLRIGVADTQYF. This chain connects TRBV18 to TRBJ2-3; D unresolved. The V gene's germline CDR1 is KGHSH and CDR2 LQKENI. This CDR3 is 16 amino acids long.

This clonotype was found many times. The gene calls are TRBV2 and TRBJ1-1; 7 nucleotides align to TRBD1. The CDR3 contains 15 residues. V was clipped by 6 bases and J by 4 bases; unmatched bases: 11. In germline, CDR1 is SNHLY, CDR2 FYNNEI. Here the CDR3 DNA reads TGTGCCAGCAGGATAGAGGGGGCCGGAGGCACTGAAGCTTTCTTT. This codes for CASRIEGAGGTEAFF.

This clonotype was seen ten or more times. The CDR3 reads CASRPPGLSNYGYTF. CDR3 nucleotides: TGCGCCAGCCGACCCCCGGGACTCAGCAACTATGGCTACACCTTC. The chain is built from TRBV5-1 and TRBJ1-2; a possible D gene is TRBD1 (5 bases). Germline V gene data show CDR1 as SGHRS and CDR2 as YFSETQ. The CDR3 totals 15 residues. V was pared by 7 bases and J by 2 bases, with 18 bases between.

The gene calls are TRBV12-3 or TRBV12-4 and TRBJ2-7; TRBD2 might be the D (5 bases). The length of the CDR3 is 15 residues. V lost 6 bases and J 3 bases, leaving 18 bases between the germline ends. The CDR3, as DNA: TGTGCCAGCAGCTCCCACGGGGAACTGAACTACGAGCAGTACTTC. Its translation is CASSSHGELNYEQYF.

This clonotype was seen at least ten times. This rearrangement joins TRBV24-1 to TRBJ2-5; TRBD2 matches at 8 bases. The CDR3 sequence is 14 residues long. Germline values: CDR1 KGHDR, CDR2 SFDVKD. The V segment lost 5 bases and the J segment 5 bases; nucleotides outside the gene matches: 6. CDR3 protein: CATSAAGGVETQYF. In DNA, the CDR3 is TGTGCCACCAGTGCGGCGGGAGGAGTGGAGACCCAGTACTTC.

In its sample, this clonotype was seen once. This clone may be a read error of a much larger clone one base away. This sequence joins TRBV28 and TRBJ2-1; 10 bases align to TRBD1. Per germline, CDR1 MDHEN and CDR2 SYDVKM. J gave up 5 bases and V 7 bases, and 11 bases lay outside the gene matches. The CDR3 is 16 residues long. The CDR3 loop reads CASTICGTGVHNEQFF. As DNA, the CDR3 is TGTGCCAGCACCATTTGCGGGACAGGGGTACACAATGAGCAGTTCTTC. Based on the CDR3 plus reference TRBV28 and TRBJ2-1, the full variable domain is DVKVTQSSRYLVKRTGEKVFLECVQDMDHENMFWYRQDPGLGLRLIYFSYDVKMKEKGDIPEGYSVSREKKERFSLILESASTNQTSMYLCASTICGTGVHNEQFFGPGTRLTVL.

Turning to this clonotype: This may be a read error: a much more frequent sequence differs by one nucleotide. The J gene is TRBJ2-3, the V gene TRBV20-1; D is tentatively TRBD1 or TRBD2 (6 bases each). In germline, CDR1 is DFQATT, CDR2 SNEGSKA (reference sequence). The CDR3 length is 14 residues. V dropped 4 bases and J dropped 4 bases, with 15 bases sitting between them. CDR3 protein: CSATIPGAPDTQYF. CDR3 bases: TGCAGTGCTACTATCCCGGGGGCACCAGATACGCAGTATTTT.

Ten or more counts support this clonotype. In DNA, the CDR3 is TGTGCTAGTGGTTTGGTACACGACAGGACGAACTATGGCTACACCTTC. Amino acid sequence: CASGLVHDRTNYGYTF. The chain has TRBV12-5 and TRBJ1-2; TRBD1 might be the D (6 bases). Germline loops: CDR1 LGHNT, CDR2 FRNRAP. The CDR3 loop spans 16 amino acids. Trimming took 0 bases from V and 2 from J, leaving 13 bases between them.

This clonotype was counted at least ten times. The chain links TRBV5-1 to TRBJ2-2; D remains unclear. Trimming removed 2 bases from V and 3 bases from J, with 8 bases in between. CDR1 and CDR2 (germline): SGHRS, YFSETQ. The CDR3 is 14 residues long. CDR3 nucleotides: TGCGCCAGCAGCTTAGGAGTGTACACCGGGGAGCTGTTTTTT. Its translation is CASSLGVYTGELFF.

This clonotype was seen repeatedly, ten times or more. The chain has TRBV18 and TRBJ2-5, with 9 bases lining up with TRBD1. The V and J ends lost 3 bases and 3 bases, in that order; junction bases with no gene match: 8. The CDR3 contains 16 residues. Germline V gene lookup returns CDR1 KGHSH and CDR2 LQKENI. The chain's CDR3 is CASSPLRTGEKETQYF. The CDR3 DNA is TGTGCCAGCTCACCGCTTCGGACAGGGGAAAAAGAGACCCAGTACTTC.

This clonotype was seen ten or more times. The chain has TRBV27 and TRBJ1-5; the D is unclear. Per germline, CDR1 MNHEY and CDR2 SMNVEV (reference sequence). Trimming removed 4 bases from V and 5 bases from J, with 9 bases in between. The CDR3 sequence is 13 residues long. The CDR3 sequence is CASSYGWDQPQHF. CDR3 DNA sequence: TGTGCCAGCAGTTACGGGTGGGATCAGCCCCAGCATTTT.

The V gene is TRBV12-3 or TRBV12-4, the J gene TRBJ2-6; 10 nucleotides agree with TRBD1. This CDR3 has 17 amino acids. The V and J ends lost 6 bases and 3 bases, in that order; junction bases with no gene match: 8. The CDR3 coding sequence is TGTGCCAGCAGCTGGCGGACAGGGGGTTTTGGGGCCAACGTCCTGACTTTC. It codes for CASSWRTGGFGANVLTF.